The entry that follows covers one T cell receptor beta chain sequence. Antigen specificity is unknown. This record comes from a study of T cells after yellow fever vaccination. Findings of the study overall: A minor fraction of clonotypes spanned both CD4 and CD8 compartments. After the booster, about 95% of CD4 and 88% of CD8 primary-response clones were re-detected. A weaker secondary response peaked on day 5, the primary on day 15.

Via MiXCR, TCRdb re-called the 5' RACE reads, giving one row per CDR3 protein. The table records about 120,000 distinct CDR3 sequences, around 9.8% of them present only once. The V gene's germline CDR1 is PRHDT and CDR2 FYEKMQ (reference sequence). V gave up 5 bases and J gave up 4 bases, with 14 bases separating them. The CDR3 is made up of 14 amino acids. This sequence was found in a man aged 18-30 years who received the YFV17D yellow fever vaccine. The sample here was CD8+ T cells sorted from PBMCs, taken on the day of the yellow fever booster vaccination. The rearrangement uses TRBV13 and TRBJ1-1, with a weak D call TRBD1 (6 bases). CDR3 bases: TGTGCCAGCAGCGCAGGGGACGCGGCCACTGAAGCTTTCTTT. Its translation is CASSAGDAATEAFF.